This paragraph covers one TCR beta chain sequence. Its antigen is still unknown. V gave up 5 bases and J gave up 2 bases; unmatched junction bases: 12. Germline lookup yields CDR1 LNHDA and CDR2 SQIVND (reference sequence). CDR3 length: 17 residues. The source of the sample is a study of T cell repertoires in cytomegalovirus infection. Study-level background: Alongside well-studied HLA-B-restricted CMV epitopes, recently identified HLA-C-restricted CMV epitopes were also used. Indications came from public TCR beta signatures; they pointed to CMV infection and to a matching HLA type.

Study-level results: In two of eight donors, the top clonotype was HLA-C-restricted CMV-specific.

TCRdb re-derived calls from the reads in MiXCR, one entry per CDR3 protein. The sample has around 770,000 distinct CDR3 sequences, 25% to 35% seen once. Sequencing used cultured CD8+ T cells from PBMCs, obtained from culture after CMV antigen stimulation. The chain links TRBV19 to TRBJ1-5, with 7 bases lining up with TRBD1. The clonotype comes from a human donor in good health (CMV status not recorded). Some clones in this sample may be carry-over from other donors' samples. The CDR3 spells CASSYRDSGYGNQPQHF. The CDR3 nucleotides read TGTGCCAGTAGTTACCGGGACAGTGGGTATGGCAATCAGCCCCAGCATTTT. The whole variable domain, remainder taken from reference TRBV19 and TRBJ1-5, is DGGITQSPKYLFRKEGQNVTLSCEQNLNHDAMYWYRQDPGQGLRLIYYSQIVNDFQKGDIAEGYSVSREKKESFPLTVTSAQKNPTAFYLCASSYRDSGYGNQPQHFGDGTRLSIL.